This T cell receptor (beta chain) was sequenced during a study of hypomethylating agent response in myelodysplastic syndrome. Sequencing used immunoSEQ multiplex PCR; TCRdb keeps in-frame clones, though not all of them. Here the sample spans 5,000 to 6,000 clones, 87% being singletons. The TCR sequence derives from a human donor with myelodysplastic syndrome. The specimen comprised bone marrow, sampled before or after starting hypomethylating agent treatment for myelodysplastic syndrome (not recorded which).

DNA of the CDR3: TGTGCCAGCAGCTTGGACAGGGCGATTAATCAGCCCCAGCATTTT. It is translated as CASSLDRAINQPQHF. The chain carries TRBV5-6 and TRBJ1-5, with D possibly TRBD1 on 6 matching bases. The CDR3 spans 15 residues. Germline V gene lookup returns CDR1 SGHDT and CDR2 YYEEEE. With 0 bases removed from V and 4 bases from J, the gap between germline ends came to 11 bases.